A single sample gave rise to the 7 T cell receptor beta chains below, sequenced in a study of shared clonotypes between healthy human individuals (TCRdb year 2020). Receptor amplification or capture employed the immunoSEQ multiplex PCR assay. Not all clones reach the TCRdb copy of this immuneACCESS table, which keeps in-frame sequences only. Checked studies attribute under half of the gap to unresolved V genes and leave the rest unexplained. The sample records about 510,000 clones, about 95% of which are singletons. The ten largest account for roughly 0.06% of the sample. Material for sequencing was naive CD4+ T cells sorted from blood. The cell subset or site label corresponds to: CD45RA+ positively selected. These receptors all stem from a woman aged 25 to 39 in good health.

CDR3: CASLFPGSNEQFF. The CDR3 region has the DNA TGTGCCAGCCTCTTCCCCGGTTCCAATGAGCAGTTCTTC. V and J are TRBV28 and TRBJ2-1; D unclear. In germline, CDR1 is MDHEN, CDR2 SYDVKM. V lost 8 bases and J lost 6, with 14 bases in between. The length of the CDR3 is 13 residues.

The chain couples TRBV19 to TRBJ2-5, with D possibly being TRBD1 or TRBD2 (6 bases each). The assigned J gene may be wrong: the sequence end matches TRBJ2-7 better. This CDR3 region has 15 residues. Germline CDR1 LNHDA, CDR2 SQIVND (reference sequence). The CDR3 nucleotides read TGTGCCAGTAGTGGGGAGGTACAGGGTTCCTACGAGCAGTACTTC. Its protein product is CASSGEVQGSYEQYF.

The V and J genes are TRBV7-9 and TRBJ1-4; no firm D call. Trimming left V 4 bases short and J 8 bases short, with 17 bases between. The CDR3 is 15 amino acids. CDR1 is SEHNR and CDR2 is FQNEAQ in the germline V gene (reference sequence). CDR3 sequence reads: CASSSLRWQEEKLFF. As DNA, the CDR3 is TGTGCCAGCAGCTCCCTCAGGTGGCAGGAGGAAAAACTGTTTTTT.

This clone occurred once. The CDR3 region is CASSAQRTGRRYEQYF. The DNA of the CDR3 is TGTGCCAGCAGCGCCCAACGGACAGGGCGACGCTACGAGCAGTACTTC. The rearrangement links TRBV7-3 to TRBJ2-7, with TRBD1 matching over 8 bases. J lost 3 bases, V lost 5 bases, and 12 bases had no gene match. CDR1 and CDR2 (germline): SGHTA, FQGTGA. CDR3 size: 16 residues.

The rearrangement joins TRBV6-5 to TRBJ2-1; weak D call: TRBD1 (7 bases). The germline CDR1 and CDR2 sequences are MNHEY and SVGAGI. The V and J ends lost 7 bases and 9 bases respectively, with 22 bases between them. The CDR3 covers 15 residues. CDR3 in amino acids: CASTESSGGWSEQFF. The CDR3 coding sequence is TGTGCCAGCACTGAGTCTTCAGGGGGGTGGAGTGAGCAGTTCTTC.

This chain connects TRBV10-1 to TRBJ2-5; D remains ambiguous. V gave up 3 bases and J gave up 4 bases, with 9 bases separating them. Germline CDR1 and CDR2: WNHNN and SYGVQD (reference sequence). This CDR3 is built from 13 residues. This chain's CDR3 is CASSDGPAETQYF. CDR3 DNA: TGCGCCAGCAGTGACGGGCCAGCAGAGACCCAGTACTTC.

This clone has just one count. V is TRBV5-1 and J is TRBJ2-1, with 10 bases identical to TRBD1. Trimming removed 4 bases from V and 8 bases from J; junction bases left unmatched: 12. The CDR3 loop spans 16 amino acids. Germline loops: CDR1 SGHRS, CDR2 YFSETQ. CDR3 nucleotides: TGCGCCAGCAGCAGATTCCGGGACAGGGGTCTTCATGAGCAGTTCTTC. Protein: CASSRFRDRGLHEQFF. Variable domain in full (rest from reference TRBV5-1 and TRBJ2-1): KAGVTQTPRYLIKTRGQQVTLSCSPISGHRSVSWYQQTPGQGLQFLFEYFSETQRNKGNFPGRFSGRQFSNSRSEMNVSTLELGDSALYLCASSRFRDRGLHEQFFGPGTRLTVL.